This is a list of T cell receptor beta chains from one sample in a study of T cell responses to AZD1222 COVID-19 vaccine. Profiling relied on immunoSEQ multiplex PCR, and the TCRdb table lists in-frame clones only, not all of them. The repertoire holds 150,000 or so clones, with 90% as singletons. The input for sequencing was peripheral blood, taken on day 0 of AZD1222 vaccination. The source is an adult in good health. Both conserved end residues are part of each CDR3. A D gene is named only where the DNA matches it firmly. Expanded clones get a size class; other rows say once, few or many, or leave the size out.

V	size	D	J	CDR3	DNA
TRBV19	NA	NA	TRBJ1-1	CASSDSLNTEAFF	TGTGCCAGTAGTGACAGTTTGAACACTGAAGCTTTCTTT
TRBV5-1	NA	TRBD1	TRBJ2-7	CASSPRDRANEQYF	TGCGCCAGCAGCCCCCGGGACAGGGCCAACGAGCAGTACTTC
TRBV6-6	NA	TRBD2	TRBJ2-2	CASSQPGLAGGFTGELFF	TGTGCCAGCAGTCAACCGGGACTAGCGGGGGGGTTCACCGGGGAGCTGTTTTTT
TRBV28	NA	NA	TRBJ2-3	CASSLMGSGTDTQYF	TGTGCCAGCAGTTTAATGGGCAGCGGGACAGATACGCAGTATTTT
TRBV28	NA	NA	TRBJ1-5	CASSLAPGGGGYNQPQHF	TGTGCCAGCAGTTTAGCCCCCGGAGGGGGGGGCTACAATCAGCCCCAGCATTTT
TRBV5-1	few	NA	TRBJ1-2	CASSSRVSYGYTF	TGCGCCAGCAGCTCCAGGGTGTCCTATGGCTACACCTTC
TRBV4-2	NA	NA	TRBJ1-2	CASSPGRPLDYGYTF	TGTGCCAGCAGCCCAGGCCGGCCCTTGGACTATGGCTACACCTTC
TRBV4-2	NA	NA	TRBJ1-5	CASSRTVGRSNQPQHF	TGTGCCAGCAGCCGGACGGTTGGTAGGAGCAATCAGCCCCAGCATTTT
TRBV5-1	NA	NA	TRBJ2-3	CASSLVSPGGAQYF	TGCGCCAGCAGCTTGGTTTCTCCCGGAGGAGCGCAGTATTTT
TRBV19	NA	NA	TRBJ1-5	CASSIVNGGGLNQPQHF	TGTGCCAGTAGTATAGTAAACGGAGGGGGGCTCAATCAGCCCCAGCATTTT
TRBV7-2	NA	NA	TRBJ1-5	CASSTGYSNQPQHF	TGTGCCAGCAGCACAGGGTATAGCAATCAGCCCCAGCATTTT
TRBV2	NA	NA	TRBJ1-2	CASSEGTANYGYTF	TGTGCCAGCAGTGAAGGGACAGCAAACTATGGCTACACCTTC
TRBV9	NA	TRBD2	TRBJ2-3	CASSVASGGRTQYF	TGTGCCAGCAGCGTAGCTAGCGGGGGGAGAACGCAGTATTTT
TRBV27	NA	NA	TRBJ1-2	CASSPYAGGGYTF	TGTGCCAGCAGTCCTTATGCGGGGGGCGGCTACACCTTC
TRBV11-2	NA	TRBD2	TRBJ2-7	CASSLASPRAGGPYEQYF	TGTGCCAGCAGCTTAGCCTCCCCACGAGCGGGGGGCCCATACGAGCAGTACTTC
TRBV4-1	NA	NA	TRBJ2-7	CASSQEASYEQYF	TGCGCCAGCAGCCAAGAGGCCTCCTACGAGCAGTACTTC
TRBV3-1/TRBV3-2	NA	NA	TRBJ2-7	CASSYDRLYEQYF	TGTGCCAGCAGTTACGACAGACTCTACGAGCAGTACTTC
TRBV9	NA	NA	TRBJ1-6	CASSVGAADYNSPLHF	TGTGCCAGCAGCGTAGGCGCAGCAGACTATAATTCACCCCTCCACTTT
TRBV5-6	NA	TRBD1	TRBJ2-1	CASSLATGGYNEQFF	TGTGCCAGCAGCTTGGCGACAGGGGGCTACAATGAGCAGTTCTTC
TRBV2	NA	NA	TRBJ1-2	CASSFHPGANYGYTF	TGTGCCAGCAGTTTTCACCCAGGGGCTAACTATGGCTACACCTTC